This is a list of T cell receptor beta chains from one sample in a study of immune reconstitution after stem cell transplant in scleroderma. MiXCR, applied by TCRdb to the RT-PCR reads, yields one record per CDR3 protein. Found here are about 5,600 distinct CDR3 sequences, less than 10% of them singletons; the top ten hold around 10%. Collection took place before or after autologous hematopoietic stem cell transplantation (not recorded which). The receptors shown here come from a male donor with systemic sclerosis. Both conserved end residues are part of each CDR3. The order of the fields is clone size, D gene, J gene, V gene, CDR3 protein, CDR3 DNA. A D gene is named only where the DNA matches it firmly. The size entry is marked missing in some rows and otherwise reads once, few, many or a size class.

>medium-sized|NA|TRBJ1-4|TRBV5-1
CASSFGRDLGNEKLFF
TGCGCCAGCAGCTTTGGCCGGGACTTGGGTAATGAAAAACTGTTTTTT
>few|NA|TRBJ2-1|TRBV4-1
CASSHYNEQFF
TGCGCCAGCAGCCACTACAATGAGCAGTTCTTC
>medium-sized|NA|TRBJ2-7|TRBV20-1
CSARGPGRPSYEQYF
TGCAGTGCTAGAGGTCCGGGACGGCCCTCCTACGAGCAGTACTTC
>NA|NA|TRBJ2-6|TRBV7-6
CASSLTGSGANVLTF
TGTGCCAGCAGCTTAACGGGATCTGGGGCCAACGTCCTGACTTTC
>few|NA|TRBJ2-3|TRBV20-1
CSAYFAAGTDTQYF
TGCAGTGCGTACTTTGCGGCAGGCACAGATACGCAGTATTTT
>few|NA|TRBJ2-3|TRBV20-1
CSASRLGFTDTQYF
TGCAGTGCTAGCCGACTAGGTTTCACAGATACGCAGTATTTT
>medium-sized|NA|TRBJ2-3|TRBV6-2/TRBV6-3
CASSYFRTAPFSLWEPDTQYF
TGTGCCAGCAGTTACTTCAGAACGGCTCCCTTTTCGCTATGGGAACCAGATACGCAGTATTTT
>medium-sized|NA|TRBJ1-6|TRBV21-1
CASGRDVSPLHF
TGTGCCAGCGGCCGAGATGTTTCACCCCTCCACTTT
>NA|NA|TRBJ2-5|TRBV7-3
CASSRVGRGRSVETQYF
TGTGCCAGCAGCCGGGTGGGGCGGGGGCGTTCTGTGGAGACCCAGTACTTC
>medium-sized|TRBD1|TRBJ1-1|TRBV29-1
CSVSGGIEAFF
TGCAGCGTTTCAGGGGGGATTGAAGCTTTCTTT
>few|NA|TRBJ2-5|TRBV5-6
CASSFHRGETQYF
TGTGCCAGCAGCTTCCACAGAGGAGAGACCCAGTACTTC
>few|TRBD2|TRBJ2-1|TRBV20-1
CSAREDGRPYNEQFF
TGCAGTGCTAGAGAGGACGGGAGGCCCTACAATGAGCAGTTCTTC
>NA|NA|TRBJ2-1|TRBV5-6
CASSALGEAAQNNEQFF
TGTGCCAGCAGCGCTCTAGGGGAAGCGGCCCAGAACAATGAGCAGTTCTTC
>medium-sized|TRBD2|TRBJ2-5|TRBV20-1
CSARDPSGSGWEETQYF
TGCAGTGCTAGAGATCCTAGCGGGAGTGGCTGGGAAGAGACCCAGTACTTC
>large|TRBD2|TRBJ2-7|TRBV18
CASSPVLAGEQYF
TGTGCCAGCTCACCGGTACTAGCGGGTGAGCAGTACTTC
>NA|NA|TRBJ1-2|TRBV27
CASSLDSNYGYTF
TGTGCCAGCAGTCTGGATTCTAACTATGGCTACACCTTC
>NA|NA|TRBJ1-2|TRBV5-1
CASSLAGKSDGYTF
TGCGCCAGCAGCTTGGCCGGGAAAAGTGATGGCTACACCTTC
>medium-sized|NA|TRBJ1-1|TRBV5-1
CASSLGLGKSTEAFF
TGCGCCAGCAGCTTGGGGCTCGGGAAGAGCACTGAAGCTTTCTTT
>NA|NA|TRBJ2-7|TRBV20-1
CSARFSSYEQYF
TGCAGTGCTAGATTCAGCTCCTACGAGCAGTACTTC
>few|TRBD1|TRBJ2-7|TRBV5-1
CASSLEGTASYEQYF
TGCGCCAGCAGCTTGGAGGGGACAGCCTCCTACGAGCAGTACTTC
>NA|NA|TRBJ1-1|TRBV7-2
CASSLGGGDRTEAFF
TGTGCCAGCAGCTTAGGGGGGGGGGACCGGACTGAAGCTTTCTTT
>medium-sized|TRBD1|TRBJ2-7|TRBV10-3
CAISEPGRSRGYEQYF
TGTGCCATCAGTGAGCCTGGCCGTAGCAGGGGGTACGAGCAGTACTTC
>few|NA|TRBJ2-5|TRBV29-1
CSVEYREEQETQYF
TGCAGCGTTGAGTATAGGGAAGAGCAAGAGACCCAGTACTTC
>medium-sized|TRBD1|TRBJ2-5|TRBV29-1
CSVGVGRGSGETQYF
TGCAGCGTTGGAGTAGGCAGGGGGTCGGGAGAGACCCAGTACTTC
>medium-sized|NA|TRBJ1-2|TRBV6-5
CASTTQGSGGYGYTF
TGTGCCAGCACCACCCAGGGGTCCGGGGGCTATGGCTACACCTTC
>NA|TRBD1|TRBJ1-5|TRBV20-1
CSARGQAPRSNQPQHF
TGCAGTGCCCGAGGACAGGCCCCCCGGAGCAATCAGCCCCAGCATTTT
>few|NA|TRBJ2-3|TRBV5-1
CASSLAGRLVDTQYF
TGCGCCAGCAGCTTGGCTGGACGACTCGTAGATACGCAGTATTTT
>few|TRBD2|TRBJ2-3|TRBV20-1
CSATQAAGVGTDTQYF
TGCAGTGCTACCCAGGCAGCGGGAGTCGGCACAGATACGCAGTATTTT
>medium-sized|NA|TRBJ1-2|TRBV7-2
CASSLAPGRGYGYTF
TGTGCCAGCAGCTTAGCGCCCGGGAGGGGCTATGGCTACACCTTC
>medium-sized|NA|TRBJ2-3|TRBV20-1
CSASWMDTQYF
TGCAGTGCTAGCTGGATGGATACGCAGTATTTT
>NA|TRBD2|TRBJ2-7|TRBV5-1
CASSLALTSTNHEQYF
TGCGCCAGCAGCTTGGCCTTGACTAGCACGAACCACGAGCAGTACTTC
>few|NA|TRBJ2-6|TRBV7-2
CASSLVPAGANVLTF
TGTGCCAGCAGCTTAGTTCCTGCTGGGGCCAACGTCCTGACTTTC
>medium-sized|TRBD2|TRBJ2-1|TRBV5-1
CASSLRTSGYNEQFF
TGCGCCAGCAGCTTGAGGACTAGCGGGTACAATGAGCAGTTCTTC
>NA|TRBD2|TRBJ2-7|TRBV20-1
CSAWKRGNSYEQYF
TGCAGTGCTTGGAAGCGGGGGAACTCCTACGAGCAGTACTTC
>NA|NA|TRBJ1-6|TRBV28
CASREDSPDNSPLHF
TGTGCCAGCAGGGAGGACAGTCCGGATAATTCACCCCTCCACTTT
>large|NA|TRBJ1-1|TRBV12-3/TRBV12-4
CASSSPRIRGEAFF
TGTGCCAGCAGCTCGCCCCGTATCAGAGGTGAAGCTTTCTTT
>NA|NA|TRBJ1-6|TRBV5-5
CASSFQGTPNSPLHF
TGTGCCAGCAGCTTCCAGGGGACTCCTAATTCACCCCTCCACTTT
>NA|NA|TRBJ2-3|TRBV5-1
CASSSHWTDSTDTQYF
TGCGCCAGCAGCTCCCACTGGACGGATAGCACAGATACGCAGTATTTT
>medium-sized|NA|TRBJ2-2|TRBV9
CASSWVGDTGELFF
TGTGCCAGCAGCTGGGTGGGGGACACCGGGGAGCTGTTTTTT
>medium-sized|TRBD2|TRBJ2-2|TRBV15
CATSRGATAWTSGTFGELFF
TGTGCCACCAGCAGAGGCGCAACAGCCTGGACTAGCGGGACCTTCGGAGAGCTGTTTTTT